This record concerns one T cell receptor beta chain sequence. This specimen belongs to a study of patients and donors after allogeneic stem cell transplantation. V lost 1 base, J lost 7 bases, and 14 bases lay in between. CDR3 size: 14 residues. Germline lookup yields CDR1 SGHTA and CDR2 FQGTGA. TCRdb redid the calling of the RT-PCR reads with MiXCR, one entry per CDR3 protein. The sample carries about a million distinct CDR3 sequences, over 15% recorded once. The sample was blood, either unsorted or a sorted T cell fraction (not recorded which). This sequence joins TRBV7-3 and TRBJ2-7, with D perhaps assigned TRBD1 or TRBD2 (6 bases each). This receptor was obtained from a human donor who was either an allogeneic HSCT recipient or a stem cell or donor lymphocyte infusion donor (not recorded which). It is not recorded whose cells these are; they may come from a transplant donor. The CDR3, as DNA: TGTGCCAGCAGCTTAAGGTCGGGGGCAGGGGAGCAGTACTTC. It translates to CASSLRSGAGEQYF.